This TCR beta chain was retrieved from a study of PD-L1 blockade in urothelial cancer. Looking at the study overall: The median number of T cells present in blood samples was under 150,000.

Each PCR contained spiked-in synthetic TCR analog templates. Profiled with immunoSEQ multiplex PCR; TCRdb holds only in-frame clones, not every one. Among 90,000 or so clones listed, around 89% were seen once. Trimming removed 2 bases from V and 3 bases from J; junction bases left unmatched: 6. This CDR3 region has 15 residues. Per germline, CDR1 GTSNPN and CDR2 SVGIG (reference sequence). Time point specified: pretreatment peripheral blood. Each patient gave between 1 and 8 samples, pretreatment and on-treatment. The genes are TRBV30 and TRBJ2-2, with 7 bases matching TRBD1. This specimen was PBMCs, taken around atezolizumab (anti-PD-L1) treatment. The receptor comes from a man aged 60-69 years with urothelial cancer. This CDR3 reads CAWSSGQAYTGELFF. CDR3 DNA sequence: TGTGCCTGGAGTTCCGGACAGGCCTACACCGGGGAGCTGTTTTTT.